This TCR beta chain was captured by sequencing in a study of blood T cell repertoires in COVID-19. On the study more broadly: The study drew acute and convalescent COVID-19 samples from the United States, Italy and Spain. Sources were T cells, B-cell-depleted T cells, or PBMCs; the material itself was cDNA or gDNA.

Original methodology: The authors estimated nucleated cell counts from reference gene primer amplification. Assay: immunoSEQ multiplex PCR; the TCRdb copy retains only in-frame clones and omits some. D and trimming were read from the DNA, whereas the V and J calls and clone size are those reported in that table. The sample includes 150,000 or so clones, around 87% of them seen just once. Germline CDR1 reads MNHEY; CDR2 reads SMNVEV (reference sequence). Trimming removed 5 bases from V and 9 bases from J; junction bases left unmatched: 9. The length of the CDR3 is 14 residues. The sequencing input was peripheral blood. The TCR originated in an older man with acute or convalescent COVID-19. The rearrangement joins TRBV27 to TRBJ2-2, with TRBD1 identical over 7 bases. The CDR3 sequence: CASSPTGPRRELFF. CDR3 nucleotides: TGTGCCAGCAGTCCGACAGGGCCGAGAAGGGAGCTGTTTTTT.